This T cell receptor beta chain originates from a study of blood T cell repertoires in COVID-19. Whole-study context: From the United States, Italy and Spain came samples of acute and convalescent COVID-19. PBMCs, B-cell-depleted T cells, or T cells were the source of the cDNA or gDNA that made up the material.

As concerns this clone: Other DNA sequences of this sample code for an identical CDR3.

The CDR3 runs 14 residues. CDR1 is SGHTA, CDR2 FQGNSA, per germline. J lost 0 bases, V lost 3 bases, and 0 bases had no gene match. As processed by the authors: Nucleated cell number was recorded as an estimate derived from reference gene primer amplification. Method: immunoSEQ multiplex PCR; TCRdb's copy keeps in-frame clones and lacks some. For V, J and clone size, that table is used; D and trimming come from the DNA. Here the sample spans 250,000 or so clones, around 90% being singletons. The chain is built from TRBV7-2 and TRBJ2-3; the match to TRBD2 covers 7 bases. This sequence was found in a woman aged 70 to 79 with active or convalescent COVID-19. Input material: peripheral blood. The CDR3 sequence: CASSLRGSTDTQYF. As DNA, the CDR3 is TGTGCCAGCAGCTTGCGGGGGAGCACAGATACGCAGTATTTT. Using reference TRBV7-2 and TRBJ2-3 for the parts outside the CDR3, the full variable domain is GAGVSQSPSNKVTEKGKDVELRCDPISGHTALYWYRQSLGQGLEFLIYFQGNSAPDKSGLPSDRFSAERTGGSVSTLTIQRTQQEDSAVYLCASSLRGSTDTQYFGPGTRLTVL.